Shown below are 16 T cell receptor beta chains from a single sample sequenced in a study of T cells in Graves' hyperthyroidism and ophthalmopathy. Amplified TCR beta CDR3 regions derived from RNA transcripts. HTBI primers were the set used in a first-round RT-PCR of the TCR CDR3. TCRdb independently ran MiXCR on the multiplex PCR reads; one entry per CDR3 protein. In the table there are hundreds of thousands of distinct CDR3 sequences, 40% to 55% of which are singletons. The sample consisted of peripheral blood or thyroid tissue (not recorded which). Source of these receptors: an adult man with Graves' disease, either hyperthyroidism or ophthalmopathy (not recorded which).

For this clonotype: The junction and the germline gene differ at one end; a read error may be behind it. V is TRBV7-9 and J is TRBJ2-7; TRBD2 aligns across 10 bases. The CDR3 has 14 amino acids. Germline CDR1 is SEHNR and CDR2 is FQNEAQ (reference sequence). CDR3 loop: CASSYSLAGDERYF. The CDR3 DNA is TGTGCCAGCAGTTACTCGCTAGCGGGAGACGAGCGGTACTTC.

Worth noting for this clonotype: This may come from a read error, since a much larger clone is one base off. The rearrangement uses TRBV15 and TRBJ1-2; D unresolved. This CDR3 contains 15 residues. Germline CDR1 reads LNHNV; CDR2 reads YYDKDF (reference sequence). The CDR3 loop reads CATSRDNWGNYGHTF. Written as DNA, the CDR3 is TGTGCCACCAGCAGAGATAATTGGGGTAACTATGGCCACACCTTC.

The rearrangement joins TRBV7-9 to TRBJ2-5, with TRBD2 as a possible D gene (6 bases). Germline CDR1 and CDR2: SEHNR and FQNEAQ (reference sequence). V was clipped by 7 bases and J by 2 bases, with 14 bases between them. This CDR3 is built from 14 residues. As DNA, the CDR3 is TGTGCCAGCACCGAGGCGGGGCAGCAAGAGACCCAGTACTTC. It is translated as CASTEAGQQETQYF.

The CDR3 protein is CSARPETASETQYF. The CDR3 DNA sequence: TGCAGTGCTAGACCGGAGACAGCCTCGGAGACCCAGTACTTC. V and J are TRBV20-1 and TRBJ2-5; D may be TRBD1 (5 bases). This CDR3 is built from 14 residues. V lost 2 bases and J 5 bases, leaving 15 bases between the germline ends. In germline, CDR1 is DFQATT, CDR2 SNEGSKA (reference sequence).

This clonotype showed up many times. V usage is TRBV20-1 and J usage is TRBJ2-7, with 7 bases that match TRBD1. CDR3 size: 14 residues. V lost 6 bases and J lost 7; bases outside the gene matches: 15. CDR1 is DFQATT, CDR2 SNEGSKA, per germline (reference sequence). CDR3 coding DNA: TGCAGTGCGGGGCCGGGACAGACTTCGGGGGAGCAGTACTTC. Amino acid sequence: CSAGPGQTSGEQYF.

The sample holds many counts of this clonotype. This chain uses TRBV15 with TRBJ1-6, with a possible D match to TRBD1 (5 bases). Trimming removed 0 bases from V and 0 bases from J, with 9 bases in between. This CDR3 comprises 17 residues. Germline loops: CDR1 LNHNV, CDR2 YYDKDF (reference sequence). The CDR3 DNA is TGTGCCACCAGCAGAGATGCCGGGGGCTCCTATAATTCACCCCTCCACTTT. This encodes CATSRDAGGSYNSPLHF.

The V and J genes are TRBV7-9 and TRBJ2-5; a weak D match, TRBD1 (5 bases). CDR1 SEHNR and CDR2 FQNEAQ come from the germline V gene (reference sequence). The CDR3 loop spans 14 amino acids. V was shortened by 5 bases and J by 4 bases, with 14 bases between the two germline ends. CDR3 region: CASSDLTEPETQYF. The CDR3 DNA sequence: TGTGCCAGCAGCGATCTGACAGAACCAGAGACCCAGTACTTC.

This clonotype was seen once. The rearrangement joins TRBV9 to TRBJ2-2, with unresolved D. CDR1 and CDR2 (germline): SGDLS, YYNGEE. The V end lost 2 bases, the J end lost 6 bases, and 11 bases lay between the germline ends. The length of the CDR3 is 14 residues. The CDR3 DNA follows: TGTGCCAGCAGCGTGGGGTATGAATCCGGGGAGCTGTTTTTT. It specifies CASSVGYESGELFF.

This clonotype appeared many times. CDR3 region: CAISEDRENEKLFF. For the CDR3, the DNA is TGTGCCATCAGTGAGGACAGAGAGAATGAAAAACTGTTTTTT. This rearrangement joins TRBV10-3 to TRBJ1-4; possible D gene TRBD1, 5 bases. V was trimmed by 2 bases and J by 5 bases, leaving 9 bases between them. The CDR3 spans 14 residues. Germline V CDR1 and CDR2: ENHRY, SYGVKD.

This clonotype appeared many times. The chain has TRBV10-2 and TRBJ1-1; a weak D match, TRBD1 (5 bases). CDR1 and CDR2 (germline): WSHSY, SAAADI. V gave up 7 bases and J gave up 1 base, with 10 bases separating them. This CDR3 has 13 residues. CDR3 loop: CASTDDRNTEAFF. CDR3 nucleotide sequence: TGCGCCAGCACCGATGACAGGAACACTGAAGCTTTCTTT.

With respect to this clonotype: This may arise from a read error, as a much more abundant clone is one base away. The CDR3 bases are TGTGCCACCAGCAGTGAAAGCAATCAGCCCCAGCATTTT. Its translation: CATSSESNQPQHF. This rearrangement joins TRBV15 to TRBJ1-5; D remains unclear. There are 13 residues in the CDR3. The ends were cut back, 3 bases at V and 1 base at J, with 4 bases in the middle. CDR1 and CDR2 (germline): LNHNV, YYDKDF (reference sequence).

In this sample, this clonotype turned up once. The chain combines TRBV6-2 or TRBV6-3 with TRBJ1-5, with D maybe TRBD1 (5 bases). V gave up 8 bases and J gave up 4 bases, with 15 bases separating them. Looked up from germline, CDR1 is MNHEY and CDR2 is SVGEGT. CDR3 length equals 14 residues. The CDR3 DNA follows: TGTGCCAGCGTTAGAACAGGAGGAAATCAGCCCCAGCATTTT. As protein: CASVRTGGNQPQHF.

As DNA, the CDR3 is TGTGCCAGCAGTGACCCCGGGACTTCGAGCTCTGGGGCCAACGTCCTGACTTTC. Amino acid sequence: CASSDPGTSSSGANVLTF. The chain carries TRBV2 and TRBJ2-6; the D gene is possibly TRBD2 (6 bases). CDR3 length: 18 amino acids. Trimming cost V 3 bases and J 0 bases, with 15 bases left between them. Germline V gene lookup returns CDR1 SNHLY and CDR2 FYNNEI.

V gene TRBV7-3 combines with J gene TRBJ2-2; tentatively, D is TRBD2 (6 bases). The CDR3 extends over 19 amino acids. The germline gives CDR1 SGHTA, CDR2 FQGTGA. Trimming cost V 1 base and J 3 bases, with 21 bases left between them. CDR3: CASSLRPPTNGRHTGELFF. As DNA, the CDR3 is TGTGCCAGCAGCTTAAGGCCGCCGACGAACGGGAGACACACCGGGGAGCTGTTTTTT.

This rearrangement joins TRBV5-1 to TRBJ1-2; 9 nucleotides line up with TRBD1. The CDR3 sequence is 15 residues long. Germline loops: CDR1 SGHRS, CDR2 YFSETQ. The trim removed 0 bases at V and 9 bases at J, leaving 9 bases unmatched. For the CDR3, the DNA is TGCGCCAGCAGCTTGGCCTCGGGACAGGGTGATAGCTACACCTTC. This gives the protein CASSLASGQGDSYTF.

This clonotype has only a few counts. This sequence joins TRBV7-9 and TRBJ1-4; perhaps TRBD1 as D (6 bases). The CDR3 spans 15 residues. V was shortened by 6 bases and J by 8 bases, with 19 bases between the two germline ends. Germline V gene data show CDR1 as SEHNR and CDR2 as FQNEAQ (reference sequence). The CDR3 DNA follows: TGTGCCAGCAGTCAAGGGGGGGCGCAGGAAGAAAAACTGTTTTTT. This gives the protein CASSQGGAQEEKLFF.